The following is a T cell receptor beta chain sequence with its context. The data belong to a study of blood T cell repertoires in COVID-19. As originally analysed: By means of reference gene primer amplification, nucleated cell counts were estimated. Assay used: immunoSEQ multiplex PCR; TCRdb lists only in-frame clones, some missing. The V and J calls and clone size are taken from that table; D and trimming were inferred from the DNA. The data contain approximately 260,000 clones, more than 80% of them singletons. Sequencing was done on a sample of peripheral blood. The receptor was derived from a woman aged 40 to 50 with acute or convalescent COVID-19.

CDR3 residues: CASSLGGSLGDYGYTF. The CDR3 DNA sequence: TGTGCCAGCAGCTTAGGTGGGTCGCTGGGAGACTATGGCTACACCTTC. The rearrangement uses TRBV11-2 and TRBJ1-2; D remains unclear. CDR1 and CDR2 (germline): SGHAT, FQNNGV. V lost 1 base, J lost 3 bases, and 15 bases lay in between. The CDR3 covers 16 residues.